The 2 T cell receptor beta chains in this list originate from one sample, sequenced in a study of Graves' ophthalmopathy and Graves' hyperthyroidism. Transcripts of RNA were the source for amplifying TCR beta CDR3 regions. The workflow started with a first-round RT-PCR run with HTBI primers and then moved on to a second-round multiplex PCR. TCRdb redid the calling of the multiplex PCR reads with MiXCR, one entry per CDR3 protein. In the table there are 900,000 to 1,200,000 distinct CDR3 sequences, about two fifths of which are singletons. The specimen sequenced was peripheral blood or thyroid tissue (not recorded which). Every receptor here comes from an adult man with Graves' hyperthyroidism.

Remarks on this clonotype: At one end the junction does not follow the germline gene, possibly because of a read error. The chain is built from TRBV15 and TRBJ1-5, with 11 positions matching TRBD1. The CDR3 sequence is 19 residues long. CDR1 and CDR2 from the germline V gene are LNHNV and YYDKDF (reference sequence). Here the CDR3 DNA reads TGTGTCACCAGCAGAGGAAAACCCTCCCCGGGACAGGGGGACCAGCCCCAGCATTTT. Protein: CVTSRGKPSPGQGDQPQHF.

The chain recombines TRBV6-5 with TRBJ2-5, with D possibly matching TRBD2 (6 bases). Germline V CDR1 and CDR2: MNHEY, SVGAGI. The ends were cut back, 6 bases at V and 3 bases at J, with 14 bases in the middle. This CDR3 has 14 residues. The CDR3 DNA reads as TGTGCCAGCAGCCCTGGGACTTTAGAAGAGACCCAGTACTTC. Translation gives CASSPGTLEETQYF.